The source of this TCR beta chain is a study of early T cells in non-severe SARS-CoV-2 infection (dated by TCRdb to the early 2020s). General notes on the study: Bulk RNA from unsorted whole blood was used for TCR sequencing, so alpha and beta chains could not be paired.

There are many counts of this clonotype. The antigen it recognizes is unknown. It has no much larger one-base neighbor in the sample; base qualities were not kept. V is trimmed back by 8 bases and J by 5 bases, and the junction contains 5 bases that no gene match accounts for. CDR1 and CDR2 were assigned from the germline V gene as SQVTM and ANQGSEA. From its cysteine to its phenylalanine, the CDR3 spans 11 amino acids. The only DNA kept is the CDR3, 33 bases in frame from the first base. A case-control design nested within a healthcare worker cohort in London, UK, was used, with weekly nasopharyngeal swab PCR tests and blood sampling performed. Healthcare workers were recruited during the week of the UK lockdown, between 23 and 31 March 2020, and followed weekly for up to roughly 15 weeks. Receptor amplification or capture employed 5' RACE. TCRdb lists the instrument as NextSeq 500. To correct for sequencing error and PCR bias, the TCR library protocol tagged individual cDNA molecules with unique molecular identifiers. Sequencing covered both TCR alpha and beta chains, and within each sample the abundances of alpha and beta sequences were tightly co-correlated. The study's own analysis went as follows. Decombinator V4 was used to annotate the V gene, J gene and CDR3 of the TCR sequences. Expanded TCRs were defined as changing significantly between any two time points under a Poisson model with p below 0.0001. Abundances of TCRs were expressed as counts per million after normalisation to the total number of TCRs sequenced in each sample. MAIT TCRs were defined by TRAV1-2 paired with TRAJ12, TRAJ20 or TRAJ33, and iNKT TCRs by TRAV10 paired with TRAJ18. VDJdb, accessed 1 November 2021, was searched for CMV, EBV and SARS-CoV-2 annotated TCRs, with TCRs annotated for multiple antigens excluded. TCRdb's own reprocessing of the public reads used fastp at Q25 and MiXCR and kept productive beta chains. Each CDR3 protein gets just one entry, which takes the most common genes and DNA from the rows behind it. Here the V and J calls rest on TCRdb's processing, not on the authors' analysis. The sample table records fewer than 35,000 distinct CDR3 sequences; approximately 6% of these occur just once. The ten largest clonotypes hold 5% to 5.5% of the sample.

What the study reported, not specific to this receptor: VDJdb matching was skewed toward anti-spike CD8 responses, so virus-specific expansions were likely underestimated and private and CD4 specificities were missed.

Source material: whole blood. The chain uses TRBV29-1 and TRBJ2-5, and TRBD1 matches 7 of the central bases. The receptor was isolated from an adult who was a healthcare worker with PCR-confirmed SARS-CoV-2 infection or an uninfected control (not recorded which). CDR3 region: CSQTGVETQYF. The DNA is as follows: TGCAGCCAAACAGGGGTGGAGACCCAGTACTTC.